Sequencing of this T cell receptor (beta chain) was carried out in a study of T cells after yellow fever vaccination. Whole-study context: SMART-Seq v4 Ultra Low Input handled preparation of low-cell-number fractions. Study-wide points: A limited proportion of clonotypes was detected within both the CD4 and CD8 compartments. After the booster, about 95% of CD4 and about 90% of CD8 primary-response clones were re-detected.

A process of 5'RACE template switching, which added a universal primer site and UMIs, was used to make TCR cDNA. TCRdb reprocessed the 5' RACE reads via MiXCR and lists one record per CDR3 protein. The data contain fewer than 650,000 distinct CDR3 sequences, about a fifth of them singletons. Concerning this clonotype: Its antigen remains unknown.

This TCR was recovered from a man younger than 30 who received the YFV17D yellow fever vaccine. Source: PBMCs, taken 21 days after the first yellow fever vaccination.

CDR3 DNA: TGTGCCAGTACCCCGGACAGGGGAAACACCGGGGAGCTGTTTTTT. Its protein is CASTPDRGNTGELFF. The chain couples TRBV19 to TRBJ2-2; 9 bases map to TRBD1. Germline V gene data show CDR1 as LNHDA and CDR2 as SQIVND (reference sequence). The CDR3 is 15 amino acids. V shed 7 bases, J shed 2 bases, and the junction held 5 bases outside the gene matches.